This TCR beta chain was observed in a study of shared clonotypes between healthy human individuals. To note about this clone: Its cognate antigen is unknown. At one boundary the junction diverges from the germline segment, which might be a read error. Additional DNA sequences in this sample encode the identical CDR3.

This CDR3 spans 15 amino acids. CDR1 and CDR2 (germline): SGHRS, YFSETQ. Only in-frame clones appear in the TCRdb table, and some are missing; sequencing was by immunoSEQ multiplex PCR. The sample holds about 1 million clones; under 80% are singletons and the top ten take 1.4% to 1.5%. Study observations and caveats: Collection of samples was limited to blood; tissue repertoires likely differ. An anticipated effect of sequencing depth on clonotype sharing among donors was recognized. Relative to their counterparts shared across all four donors, non-shared clonotypes exhibited diminished generation probabilities. For naive CD4 cells, around 5% of clonotypes were shared across a handful of donors.

The source material was memory CD4+ T cells sorted from blood. The subset here: CD45RA-negative fraction. The rearrangement joins TRBV5-1 to TRBJ1-3; tentatively, D is TRBD1 (6 bases). The TCR sequence derives from a man aged 18-30 years in good health. In DNA, the CDR3 is TGCGCCAGCAGTTTGGACAGTGCCTCTGGAAACACCATATATTTT. Its translation: CASSLDSASGNTIYF. Combining the CDR3 with reference TRBV5-1 and TRBJ1-3 gives the whole variable domain KAGVTQTPRYLIKTRGQQVTLSCSPISGHRSVSWYQQTPGQGLQFLFEYFSETQRNKGNFPGRFSGRQFSNSRSEMNVSTLELGDSALYLCASSLDSASGNTIYFGEGSWLTVV.